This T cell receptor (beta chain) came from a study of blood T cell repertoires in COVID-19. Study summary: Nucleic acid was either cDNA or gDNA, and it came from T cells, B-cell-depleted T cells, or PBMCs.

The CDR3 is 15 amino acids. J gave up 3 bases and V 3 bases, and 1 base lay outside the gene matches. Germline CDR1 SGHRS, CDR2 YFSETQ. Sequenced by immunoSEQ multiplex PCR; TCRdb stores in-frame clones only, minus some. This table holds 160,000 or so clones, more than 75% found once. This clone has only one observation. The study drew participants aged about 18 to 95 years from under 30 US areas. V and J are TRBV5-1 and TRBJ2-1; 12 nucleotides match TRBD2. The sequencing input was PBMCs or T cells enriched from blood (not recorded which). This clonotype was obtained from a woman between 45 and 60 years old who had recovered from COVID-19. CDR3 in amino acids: CASSSGLAGYNEQFF. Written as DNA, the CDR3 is TGCGCCAGCAGCTCGGGACTAGCGGGCTACAATGAGCAGTTCTTC.